Shown below are 13 T cell receptor beta chains from a single sample sequenced in a study of patients and donors after allogeneic stem cell transplantation. TCRdb re-analysed the RT-PCR reads in MiXCR, keeping a single row per CDR3 protein. The sample lists 900,000 to 1,000,000 distinct CDR3 sequences; approximately 19% were seen once. Specimen: blood, either unsorted or a sorted T cell fraction (not recorded which). The receptors were gathered from a human donor who was either an allogeneic HSCT recipient or a stem cell or donor lymphocyte infusion donor (not recorded which). It is not recorded whose cells these are; they may come from a transplant donor.

CDR3 amino acids: CASSPGTSGYTQYF. In DNA form, the CDR3 reads TGTGCCAGCAGTCCCGGGACTAGCGGATATACGCAGTATTTT. The V call is TRBV12-3 or TRBV12-4, the J call TRBJ2-3; 11 bases agree with TRBD2. Trimming took 5 bases from V and 7 from J; bases not matched to a gene: 5. The CDR3 consists of 14 residues.

V is TRBV29-1 and J is TRBJ2-4; 7 nucleotides align to TRBD2. The CDR3 has 15 residues. Germline CDR1 SQVTM, CDR2 ANQGSEA. J lost 7 bases, V lost 0 bases, and 9 bases had no gene match. CDR3: CSVEDLGEGLNIQYF. In nucleotides, the CDR3 is TGCAGCGTTGAAGATCTAGGGGAGGGTCTGAACATTCAGTACTTC.

V usage is TRBV5-5 and J usage is TRBJ2-3; TRBD1 matches at 7 bases. V trimming: 8 bases; J trimming: 1 base; junction bases outside the gene matches: 7. This CDR3 region has 14 residues. Germline-derived CDR1 and CDR2 are SGHKS and YYEKEE (reference sequence). The CDR3: CASHVQGGTDTQYF. As DNA, the CDR3 is TGTGCCAGTCACGTCCAGGGGGGCACAGATACGCAGTATTTT. Full variable domain (remainder filled in from reference TRBV5-5 and TRBJ2-3): DAGVTQSPTHLIKTRGQQVTLRCSPISGHKSVSWYQQVLGQGPQFIFQYYEKEERGRGNFPDRFSARQFPNYSSELNVNALLLGDSALYLCASHVQGGTDTQYFGPGTRLTVL.

The chain combines TRBV12-3 or TRBV12-4 with TRBJ2-5; D is unresolved. The CDR3 runs 14 residues. V was trimmed by 3 bases and J by 5 bases, leaving 13 bases between them. CDR3 residues: CASSFYWVSETQYF. In DNA form, the CDR3 reads TGTGCCAGCAGTTTTTATTGGGTCTCGGAGACCCAGTACTTC.

A few counts support this clonotype. This chain uses TRBV6-4 with TRBJ2-2, with D tentatively TRBD2 (5 bases). Looked up from germline, CDR1 is MRHNA and CDR2 is SNTAGT. V lost 7 bases, J lost 5 bases, and 20 bases lay in between. This CDR3 is 16 amino acids long. CDR3 region: CASTPDPWGDTGELFF. The CDR3 coding sequence is TGTGCCAGCACACCCGACCCGTGGGGAGATACCGGGGAGCTGTTTTTT.

This clonotype has more than one count but fewer than ten. The chain is built from TRBV3-1 and TRBJ2-2; unclear D gene. Trimming shortened V by 1 base and J by 3 bases, and 6 bases separated the two germline ends. From germline, CDR1 is LGHDT and CDR2 YNNKEL (reference sequence). This CDR3 region has 14 residues. The CDR3 nucleotides read TGTGCCAGCAGCCAAGCCCCTTACACCGGGGAGCTGTTTTTT. Translation gives CASSQAPYTGELFF.

This clonotype appeared a few times. The gene calls are TRBV30 and TRBJ1-3; D call uncertain. The CDR3 sequence is 13 residues long. V was clipped by 5 bases and J by 0 bases, with 8 bases between them. CDR1 and CDR2 from the germline V gene are GTSNPN and SVGIG (reference sequence). The CDR3 spells CAWGFNSGNTIYF. The CDR3 region has the DNA TGTGCCTGGGGATTCAACTCTGGAAACACCATATATTTT.

This clonotype was seen a handful of times. The CDR3 region has the DNA TGCAGTGCTGTGGGCGGGAGCGGAGGCTACGAGCAGTACTTC. Translation: CSAVGGSGGYEQYF. The chain combines TRBV20-1 with TRBJ2-7; 7 nucleotides align to TRBD2. The CDR3 covers 14 residues. The V gene end was trimmed by 5 bases and the J gene end by 3 bases; junction bases not matched to a gene: 10. Per germline, CDR1 DFQATT and CDR2 SNEGSKA (reference sequence).

This chain uses TRBV5-1 with TRBJ2-7; D is possibly TRBD2 (6 bases). The CDR3 is 13 amino acids. CDR1 is SGHRS, CDR2 YFSETQ, per germline. V gave up 1 base and J gave up 5 bases, with 10 bases separating them. Here the CDR3 DNA reads TGCGCCAGCAGCTTGACGGGAGTAAACGAGCAGTACTTC. Translating it yields CASSLTGVNEQYF. The full variable domain, its missing parts supplied by reference TRBV5-1 and TRBJ2-7, is KAGVTQTPRYLIKTRGQQVTLSCSPISGHRSVSWYQQTPGQGLQFLFEYFSETQRNKGNFPGRFSGRQFSNSRSEMNVSTLELGDSALYLCASSLTGVNEQYFGPGTRLTVT.

This clonotype turned up a few times. The chain joins TRBV7-9 to TRBJ1-1; 8 positions agree with TRBD1. The CDR3 runs to 15 residues. V lost 3 bases to trimming and J lost 5 bases; unmatched junction nucleotides: 8. Per the germline V gene, CDR1 is SEHNR and CDR2 is FQNEAQ (reference sequence). The CDR3 loop is CASSFSQGANTEAFF. DNA of the CDR3: TGTGCCAGCAGCTTTTCGCAGGGGGCTAATACTGAAGCTTTCTTT.

The V and J genes are TRBV7-9 and TRBJ2-7; weak D call: TRBD2 (6 bases). The CDR3 has 16 residues. Germline V gives CDR1 SEHNR, CDR2 FQNEAQ (reference sequence). Trimming took 5 bases from V and 2 from J, leaving 19 bases between them. In nucleotides, the CDR3 is TGTGCCAGCAGCCCGAGGGCGGGACCGGGGACCTACGAGCAGTACTTC. It yields the protein CASSPRAGPGTYEQYF.

The gene calls are TRBV7-3 and TRBJ2-3; D ambiguous. Germline V gives CDR1 SGHTA, CDR2 FQGTGA. V lost 5 bases to trimming and J lost 3 bases, with 12 bases between them. The CDR3 extends over 14 amino acids. The CDR3, as DNA: TGTGCCAGCAGCGCATACGCTATTACAGATACGCAGTATTTT. Residues: CASSAYAITDTQYF.

The V and J genes are TRBV21-1 and TRBJ2-2; TRBD1 is the table's D call, not checked against the DNA. TRBV21-1 is a pseudogene segment. The CDR3 spans 16 residues. CDR3 nucleotide sequence: TGTGCCAGCAGCGCAGGGACACCCGCGAACACCGGGGAGCTGTTTTTT. This gives the protein CASSAGTPANTGELFF.